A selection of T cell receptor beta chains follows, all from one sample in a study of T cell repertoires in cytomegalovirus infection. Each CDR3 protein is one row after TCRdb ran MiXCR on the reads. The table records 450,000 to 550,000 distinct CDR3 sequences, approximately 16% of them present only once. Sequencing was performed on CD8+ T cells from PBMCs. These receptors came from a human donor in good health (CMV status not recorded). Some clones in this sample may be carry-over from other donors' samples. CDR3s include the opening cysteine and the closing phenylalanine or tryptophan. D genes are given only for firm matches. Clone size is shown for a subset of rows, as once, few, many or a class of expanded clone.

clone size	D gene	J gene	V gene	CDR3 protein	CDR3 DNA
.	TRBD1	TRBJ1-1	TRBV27	CARIQGPTEAFF	TGTGCCAGGATACAGGGGCCCACTGAAGCTTTCTTT
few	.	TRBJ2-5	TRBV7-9	CASSYASVLRETQYF	TGTGCCAGCAGCTATGCTAGCGTCCTCAGGGAGACCCAGTACTTC
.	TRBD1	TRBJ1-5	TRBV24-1	CATSDPDRFQPQHF	TGTGCCACCAGTGACCCGGACAGGTTTCAGCCCCAGCATTTT
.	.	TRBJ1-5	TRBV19	CASSTLNAYQPQHF	TGTGCCAGTAGTACACTGAACGCTTATCAGCCCCAGCATTTT
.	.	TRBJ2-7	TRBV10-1	CGERTPPSSYEQYF	TGCGGAGAAAGAACCCCCCCCAGCTCCTACGAGCAGTACTTC
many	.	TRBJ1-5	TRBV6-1	CASTGGRLSNQPQHF	TGTGCCAGCACCGGGGGGAGGCTTAGCAATCAGCCCCAGCATTTT
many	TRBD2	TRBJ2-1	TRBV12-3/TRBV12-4	CASARLAGGPNEQFF	TGTGCCAGCGCCAGACTAGCGGGAGGGCCTAATGAGCAGTTCTTC
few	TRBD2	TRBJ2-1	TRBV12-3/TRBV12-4	CASSPFGGGGASEQFF	TGTGCCAGCAGTCCCTTTGGAGGCGGGGGGGCATCTGAGCAGTTCTTC
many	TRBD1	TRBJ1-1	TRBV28	CASSHRLQGLREAFF	TGTGCCAGCAGCCACCGCCTACAGGGGCTAAGAGAAGCTTTCTTT
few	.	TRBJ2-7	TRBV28	CASSPLIRGRLYEQYF	TGTGCCAGCAGTCCGTTGATACGCGGGCGCCTTTACGAGCAGTACTTC
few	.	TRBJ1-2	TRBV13	CASSSDGTENYGYTF	TGTGCCAGCAGCTCCGACGGGACTGAGAACTATGGCTACACCTTC
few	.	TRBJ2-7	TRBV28	CASSFPPGDEQYF	TGTGCCAGCAGTTTTCCTCCGGGTGACGAGCAGTACTTC
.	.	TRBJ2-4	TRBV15	CATSTHFGGRAKNIQYF	TGTGCCACCAGCACACACTTCGGGGGGCGAGCCAAAAACATTCAGTACTTC
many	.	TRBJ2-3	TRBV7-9	CASSFGQPLADTQYF	TGTGCCAGCAGCTTTGGCCAGCCTCTCGCAGATACGCAGTATTTT
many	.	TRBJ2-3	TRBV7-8	CASSETVLTDTQYF	TGTGCCAGCAGCGAGACAGTACTCACAGATACGCAGTATTTT
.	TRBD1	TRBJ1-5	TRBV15	CATSREGQGASQPQHF	TGTGCCACCAGCAGAGAGGGACAGGGGGCTAGTCAGCCCCAGCATTTT
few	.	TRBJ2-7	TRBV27	CASSLSTGVTYEQYF	TGTGCCAGCAGTTTATCGACAGGCGTAACCTACGAGCAGTACTTC
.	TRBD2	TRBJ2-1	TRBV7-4	CASSGPLAGDFNDQFF	TGTGCTAGCAGCGGGCCGCTAGCGGGAGATTTCAATGATCAGTTCTTC